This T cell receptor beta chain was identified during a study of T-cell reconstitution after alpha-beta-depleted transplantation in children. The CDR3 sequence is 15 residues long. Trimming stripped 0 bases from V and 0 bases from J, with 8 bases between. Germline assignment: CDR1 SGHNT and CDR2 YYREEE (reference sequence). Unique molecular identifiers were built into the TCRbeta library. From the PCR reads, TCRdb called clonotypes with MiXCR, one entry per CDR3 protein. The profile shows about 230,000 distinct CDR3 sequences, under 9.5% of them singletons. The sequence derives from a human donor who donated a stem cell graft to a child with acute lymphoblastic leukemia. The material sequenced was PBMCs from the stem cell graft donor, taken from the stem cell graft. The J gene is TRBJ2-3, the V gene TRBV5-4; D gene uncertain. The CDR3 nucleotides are TGTGCCAGCAGCTTGGAGCAGGCTAGCACAGATACGCAGTATTTT. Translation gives CASSLEQASTDTQYF.